Listed below are T cell receptor beta chains from one sample, sequenced in a study of blood T cell repertoires in COVID-19. Sequenced by immunoSEQ multiplex PCR; TCRdb stores in-frame clones only, minus some. The sample lists 150,000 or so clones, approximately 87% seen once, with under 5% in the top ten. The sample comprised peripheral blood. The source is a woman in her sixties or seventies with acute or convalescent COVID-19. Both conserved end residues are part of each CDR3. D genes are given only for firm matches. The size of a clone is reported for some rows only, either as once, few or many, or as a class for expanded clones.

d_call j_call v_call clone_size cdr3_length cdr3_aa cdr3_nt
TRBD1 TRBJ2-7 TRBV30 NA 13 CAWSGQGRYEQYF TGTGCCTGGTCGGGACAGGGCCGGTACGAGCAGTACTTC
NA TRBJ1-1 TRBV4-2 NA 16 CASSQDGGGYPTEAFF TGTGCCAGCAGCCAAGATGGGGGGGGGTATCCCACTGAAGCTTTCTTT
NA TRBJ2-4 TRBV29-1 NA 12 CSVKTAQNIQYF TGCAGCGTTAAGACAGCCCAAAACATTCAGTACTTC
NA TRBJ1-5 TRBV12-3/TRBV12-4 once 13 CASSRQSNQPQHF TGTGCCAGCAGCCGACAAAGCAATCAGCCCCAGCATTTT
TRBD1 TRBJ2-7 TRBV2 once 14 CASRDTGTGNEQYF TGTGCCAGCAGAGATACCGGGACAGGGAACGAGCAGTACTTC
NA TRBJ2-5 TRBV7-2 NA 14 CASRRTGSQETQYF TGTGCCAGCAGACGAACGGGAAGTCAAGAGACCCAGTACTTC
TRBD2 TRBJ2-3 TRBV10-3 NA 16 CAISESMRGSTDTQYF TGTGCCATCAGTGAGTCGATGCGGGGGAGCACAGATACGCAGTATTTT
NA TRBJ1-2 TRBV21-1 NA 14 CASRGGGSNYGYTF TGTGCCAGTAGGGGAGGCGGATCTAACTATGGCTACACCTTC
NA TRBJ1-3 TRBV7-9 NA 14 CASSSQGSGNTIYF TGTGCCAGCAGCTCGCAGGGGTCTGGAAACACCATATATTTT
NA TRBJ1-2 TRBV19 NA 17 CASSTIGRGSANYGYTF TGTGCCAGTAGTACGATAGGAAGGGGTTCAGCAAACTATGGCTACACCTTC
TRBD1 TRBJ1-6 TRBV19 NA 14 CARNDRVDNSPLHF TGTGCCAGGAATGACAGGGTTGACAATTCACCCCTCCACTTT
NA TRBJ1-2 TRBV7-2 NA 13 CASSLGSSEGYTF TGTGCCAGCAGCTTAGGGAGTTCAGAGGGCTACACCTTC
NA TRBJ2-1 TRBV6-1 NA 14 CASSDKTSTDEQFF TGTGCCAGCAGTGACAAGACTAGTACCGATGAGCAGTTCTTC
TRBD2 TRBJ2-7 TRBV14 NA 15 CASSQEAGVVYEQYF TGTGCCAGCAGCCAAGAAGCGGGAGTCGTCTACGAGCAGTACTTC
NA TRBJ1-6 TRBV4-3 NA 15 CASTPGALDNSPLHF TGCGCCAGCACTCCAGGGGCCCTCGATAATTCACCCCTCCACTTT
NA TRBJ2-2 TRBV7-2 NA 16 CASSLAGTTGTGELFF TGTGCCAGCAGCTTAGCGGGGACAACGGGCACCGGGGAGCTGTTTTTT
TRBD1 TRBJ2-5 TRBV7-2 NA 13 CASNRGFQETQYF TGTGCCAGCAACAGGGGATTCCAAGAGACCCAGTACTTC
TRBD2 TRBJ2-7 TRBV30 NA 14 CAWTEAGGPGEQYF TGTGCCTGGACGGAGGCGGGAGGGCCGGGGGAGCAGTACTTC
TRBD2 TRBJ2-3 TRBV5-1 NA 16 CASSGGGREITDTQYF TGCGCCAGCAGCGGGGGAGGGCGGGAGATAACAGATACGCAGTATTTT
TRBD1 TRBJ1-2 TRBV4-3 NA 15 CASSHETGQGYGYTF TGCGCCAGCAGCCACGAAACAGGACAGGGCTATGGCTACACCTTC
NA TRBJ1-1 TRBV7-8 NA 15 CASSRTQGANTEAFF TGTGCCAGCAGTAGAACTCAAGGAGCGAACACTGAAGCTTTCTTT
TRBD2 TRBJ2-7 TRBV6-5 NA 15 CASRNGGGPFREQYF TGTGCCAGCAGAAATGGGGGAGGGCCTTTCCGCGAGCAGTACTTC
TRBD1 TRBJ1-1 TRBV15 NA 14 CATSRETGGTGAFF TGTGCCACCAGCAGAGAGACAGGGGGGACAGGGGCTTTCTTT
TRBD2 TRBJ2-1 TRBV27 NA 17 CASSLRLAGSSYNEQFF TGTGCCAGCAGTTTAAGGCTAGCGGGGAGCTCCTACAATGAGCAGTTCTTC
TRBD1 TRBJ1-2 TRBV24-1 NA 15 CATSDPGQGNYGYTF TGTGCCACCAGTGACCCGGGACAGGGGAACTATGGCTACACCTTC
TRBD2 TRBJ2-1 TRBV24-1 once 20 CATSDPDDAGVTPGYNEQFF TGTGCCACCAGTGATCCCGACGATGCGGGAGTGACCCCCGGATACAATGAGCAGTTCTTC
NA TRBJ1-3 TRBV7-9 NA 14 CASREQGDPPTIYF TGTGCCAGCAGGGAGCAGGGTGATCCCCCAACCATATATTTT
TRBD2 TRBJ2-5 TRBV7-9 NA 17 CASRPMGTSGGQETQYF TGTGCCAGCAGACCGATGGGGACTAGCGGGGGTCAAGAGACCCAGTACTTC
TRBD1 TRBJ1-6 TRBV9 NA 16 CASSKTGGYYNSPLHF TGTGCCAGCAGTAAAACAGGGGGCTACTATAATTCACCCCTCCACTTT
NA TRBJ2-2 TRBV6-6 NA 15 CASRASDILTGELFF TGTGCCAGCAGAGCATCAGACATTCTCACCGGGGAGCTGTTTTTT
TRBD1 TRBJ2-1 TRBV2 NA 15 CASRPDRGPLNEQFF TGTGCCAGCAGGCCGGACAGGGGCCCCCTCAATGAGCAGTTCTTC
NA TRBJ1-6 TRBV3-1/TRBV3-2 NA 14 CASSQAGIHSPLHF TGTGCCAGCAGCCAAGCGGGGATTCATTCACCCCTCCACTTT
NA TRBJ1-1 TRBV3-1/TRBV3-2 NA 14 CASSQVYGNTEAFF TGTGCCAGCAGCCAAGTCTACGGGAACACTGAAGCTTTCTTT
TRBD2 TRBJ2-7 TRBV5-1 NA 15 CASSLAGSGAYEQYF TGCGCCAGCAGCTTGGCTGGTAGCGGGGCTTACGAGCAGTACTTC
NA TRBJ1-6 TRBV30 NA 19 CAWSVFGTQYGNYNSPLHF TGTGCCTGGAGTGTATTTGGGACACAGTATGGGAACTATAATTCACCCCTCCACTTT
NA TRBJ2-2 TRBV7-3 NA 14 CASSQARDTGELFF TGTGCCAGCAGCCAAGCCAGGGACACCGGGGAGCTGTTTTTT
NA TRBJ1-2 TRBV6-5 NA 14 CASSYSRTIRIYTF TGTGCCAGCAGTTACTCAAGGACAATTCGGATCTACACCTTC